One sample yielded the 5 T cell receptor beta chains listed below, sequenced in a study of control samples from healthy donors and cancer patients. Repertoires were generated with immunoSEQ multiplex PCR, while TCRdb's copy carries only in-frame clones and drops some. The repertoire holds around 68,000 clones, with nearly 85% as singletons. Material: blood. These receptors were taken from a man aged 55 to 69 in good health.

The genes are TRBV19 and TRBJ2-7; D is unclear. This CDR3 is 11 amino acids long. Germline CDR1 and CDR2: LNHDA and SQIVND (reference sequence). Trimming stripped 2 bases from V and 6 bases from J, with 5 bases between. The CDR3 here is CASSICVEQYF. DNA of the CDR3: TGTGCCAGTAGTATATGCGTCGAGCAGTACTTC.

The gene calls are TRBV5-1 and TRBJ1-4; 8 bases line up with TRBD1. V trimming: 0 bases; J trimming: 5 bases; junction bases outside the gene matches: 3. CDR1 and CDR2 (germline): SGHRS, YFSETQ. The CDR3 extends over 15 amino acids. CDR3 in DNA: TGCGCCAGCAGCTTGGGGACAGGGAGAAATGAAAAACTGTTTTTT. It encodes CASSLGTGRNEKLFF.

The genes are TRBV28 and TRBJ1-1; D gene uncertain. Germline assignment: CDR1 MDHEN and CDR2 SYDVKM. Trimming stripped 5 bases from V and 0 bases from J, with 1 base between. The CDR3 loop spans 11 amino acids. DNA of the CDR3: TGTGCCAGCAGTGTGAACACTGAAGCTTTCTTT. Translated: CASSVNTEAFF.

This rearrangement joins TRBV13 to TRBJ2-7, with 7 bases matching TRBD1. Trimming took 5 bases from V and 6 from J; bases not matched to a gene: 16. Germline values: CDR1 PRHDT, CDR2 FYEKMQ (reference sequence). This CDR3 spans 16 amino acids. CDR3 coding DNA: TGTGCCAGCAGCGGGATAAGGACAGGCTCCTTCGGCGAGCAGTACTTC. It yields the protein CASSGIRTGSFGEQYF.

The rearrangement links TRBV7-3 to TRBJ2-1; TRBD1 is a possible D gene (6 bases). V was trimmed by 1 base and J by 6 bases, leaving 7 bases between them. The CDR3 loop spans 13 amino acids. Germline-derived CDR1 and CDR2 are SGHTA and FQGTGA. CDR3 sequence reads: CASSLMTGNEQFF. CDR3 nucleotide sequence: TGTGCCAGCAGCTTAATGACAGGCAATGAGCAGTTCTTC. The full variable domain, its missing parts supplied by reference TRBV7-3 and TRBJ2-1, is GAGVSQTPSNKVTEKGKYVELRCDPISGHTALYWYRQSLGQGPEFLIYFQGTGAADDSGLPNDRFFAVRPEGSVSTLKIQRTERGDSAVYLCASSLMTGNEQFFGPGTRLTVL.